This T cell receptor beta chain originates from a study of patients and donors after allogeneic stem cell transplantation. This clonotype was counted a few times. This CDR3 is built from 15 residues. Germline CDR1 reads DFQATT; CDR2 reads SNEGSKA (reference sequence). V was cut by 2 bases and J by 4 bases, with 15 bases left in between. TCRdb processed the RT-PCR reads anew with MiXCR; each CDR3 protein has one entry. The sample shows roughly 230,000 distinct CDR3 sequences, 11% to 15% of them seen only once. The TCR sequence derives from a human donor who was either an allogeneic HSCT recipient or a stem cell or donor lymphocyte infusion donor (not recorded which). It is not recorded whose cells these are; they may come from a transplant donor. Sequenced material: blood, either unsorted or a sorted T cell fraction (not recorded which). The chain recombines TRBV20-1 with TRBJ1-5; the D is unclear. The DNA for the CDR3 is TGCAGTGCTAGATCCCCGGCCCACGGGAATCAGCCCCAGCATTTT. This gives the protein CSARSPAHGNQPQHF.